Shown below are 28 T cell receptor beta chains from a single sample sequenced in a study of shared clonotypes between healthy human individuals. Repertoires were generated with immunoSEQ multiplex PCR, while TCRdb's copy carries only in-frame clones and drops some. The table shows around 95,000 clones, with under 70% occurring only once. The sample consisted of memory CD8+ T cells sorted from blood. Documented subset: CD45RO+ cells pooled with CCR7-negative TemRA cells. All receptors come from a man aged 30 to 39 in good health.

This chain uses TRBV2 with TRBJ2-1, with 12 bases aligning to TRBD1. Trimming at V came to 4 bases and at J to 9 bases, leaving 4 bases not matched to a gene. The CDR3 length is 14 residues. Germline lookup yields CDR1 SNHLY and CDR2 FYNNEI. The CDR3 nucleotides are TGTGCCAGCAGTGTGGGACAGGGGGCTAGTGAGCAGTTCTTC. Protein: CASSVGQGASEQFF.

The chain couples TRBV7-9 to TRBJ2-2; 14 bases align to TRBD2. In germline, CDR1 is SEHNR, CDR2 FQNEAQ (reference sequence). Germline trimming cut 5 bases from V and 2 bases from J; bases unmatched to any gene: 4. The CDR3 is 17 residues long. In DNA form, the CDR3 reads TGTGCCAGCAGCGCGACTAGCGGGAGGGTAAACACCGGGGAGCTGTTTTTT. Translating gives CASSATSGRVNTGELFF.

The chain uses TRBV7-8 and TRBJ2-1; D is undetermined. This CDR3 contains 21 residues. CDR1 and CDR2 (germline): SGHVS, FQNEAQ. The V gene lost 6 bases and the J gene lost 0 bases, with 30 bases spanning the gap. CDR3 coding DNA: TGTGCCAGCAGTTACAAAAAGAAGGGTATGAGTGTTCAGAACTCCTACAATGAGCAGTTCTTC. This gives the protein CASSYKKKGMSVQNSYNEQFF.

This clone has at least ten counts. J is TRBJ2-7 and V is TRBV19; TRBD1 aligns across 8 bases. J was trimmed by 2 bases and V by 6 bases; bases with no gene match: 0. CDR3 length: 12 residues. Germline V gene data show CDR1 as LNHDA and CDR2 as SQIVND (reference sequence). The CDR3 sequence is CASRTGAYEQYF. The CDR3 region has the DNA TGTGCCAGTAGGACAGGGGCCTACGAGCAGTACTTC.

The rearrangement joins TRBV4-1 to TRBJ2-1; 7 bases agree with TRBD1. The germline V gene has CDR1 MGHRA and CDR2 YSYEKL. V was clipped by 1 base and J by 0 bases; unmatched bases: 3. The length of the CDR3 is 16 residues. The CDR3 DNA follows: TGCGCCAGCAGCCAAGGACAGGGCGGCTCCTACAATGAGCAGTTCTTC. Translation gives CASSQGQGGSYNEQFF.

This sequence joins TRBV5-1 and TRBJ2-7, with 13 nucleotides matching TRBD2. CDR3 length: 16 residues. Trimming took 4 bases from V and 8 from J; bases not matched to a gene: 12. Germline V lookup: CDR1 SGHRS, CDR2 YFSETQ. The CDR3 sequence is CASSADPGLAGSQQYF. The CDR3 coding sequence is TGCGCCAGCAGCGCAGACCCGGGACTAGCGGGATCTCAGCAGTACTTC.

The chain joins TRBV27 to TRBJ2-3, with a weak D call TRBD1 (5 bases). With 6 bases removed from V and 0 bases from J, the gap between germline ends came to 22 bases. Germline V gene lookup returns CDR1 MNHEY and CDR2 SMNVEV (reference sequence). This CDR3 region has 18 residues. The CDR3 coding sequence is TGTGCCAGCAGCCCAATCACCACCACAGGTCCTAGCACAGATACGCAGTATTTT. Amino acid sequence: CASSPITTTGPSTDTQYF.

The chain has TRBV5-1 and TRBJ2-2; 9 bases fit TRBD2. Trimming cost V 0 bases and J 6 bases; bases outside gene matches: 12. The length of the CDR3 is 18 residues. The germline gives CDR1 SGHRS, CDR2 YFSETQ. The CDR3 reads CASSLEGAAGGPSGELFF. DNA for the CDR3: TGCGCCAGCAGCTTGGAGGGTGCGGCGGGAGGGCCATCCGGGGAGCTGTTTTTT.

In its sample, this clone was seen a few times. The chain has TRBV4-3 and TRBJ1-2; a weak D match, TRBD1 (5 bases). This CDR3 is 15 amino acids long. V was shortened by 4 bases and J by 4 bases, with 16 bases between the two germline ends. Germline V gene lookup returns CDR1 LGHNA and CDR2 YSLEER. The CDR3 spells CASSPVFGGGYGYTF. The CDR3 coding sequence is TGCGCCAGCAGCCCAGTCTTCGGGGGGGGCTATGGCTACACCTTC.

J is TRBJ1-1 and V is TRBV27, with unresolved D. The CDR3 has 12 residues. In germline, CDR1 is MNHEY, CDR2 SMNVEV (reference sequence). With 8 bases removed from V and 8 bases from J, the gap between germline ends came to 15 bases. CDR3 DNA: TGTGCCAGCGGCATGCTAACAAAGGAAGCTTTCTTT. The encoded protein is CASGMLTKEAFF.

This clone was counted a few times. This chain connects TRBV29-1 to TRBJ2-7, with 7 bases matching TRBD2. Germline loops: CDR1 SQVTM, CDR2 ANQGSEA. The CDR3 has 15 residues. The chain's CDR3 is CSRAAAGVHPYEQYF. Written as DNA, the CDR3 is TGCAGTCGTGCCGCGGCGGGAGTACACCCCTACGAGCAGTACTTC.

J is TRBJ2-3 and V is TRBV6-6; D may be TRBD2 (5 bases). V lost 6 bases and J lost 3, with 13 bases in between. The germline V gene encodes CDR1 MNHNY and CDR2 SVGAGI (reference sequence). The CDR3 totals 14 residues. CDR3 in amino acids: CASSPGLPTDTQYF. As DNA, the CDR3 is TGTGCCAGCAGCCCTGGACTGCCAACAGATACGCAGTATTTT.

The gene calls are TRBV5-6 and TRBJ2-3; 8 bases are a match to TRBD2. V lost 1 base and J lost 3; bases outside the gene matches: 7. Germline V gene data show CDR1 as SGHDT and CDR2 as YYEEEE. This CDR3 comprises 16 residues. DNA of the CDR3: TGTGCCAGCAGCTTGTCCGGCGGGAGGAGGACAGATACGCAGTATTTT. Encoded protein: CASSLSGGRRTDTQYF.

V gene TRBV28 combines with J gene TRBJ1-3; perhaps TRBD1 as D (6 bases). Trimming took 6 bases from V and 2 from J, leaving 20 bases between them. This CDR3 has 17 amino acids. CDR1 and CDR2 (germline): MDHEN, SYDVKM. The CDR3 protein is CASSRRGGLNAGNTIYF. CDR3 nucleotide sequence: TGTGCCAGCAGCCGGAGGGGGGGTCTGAATGCTGGAAACACCATATATTTT.

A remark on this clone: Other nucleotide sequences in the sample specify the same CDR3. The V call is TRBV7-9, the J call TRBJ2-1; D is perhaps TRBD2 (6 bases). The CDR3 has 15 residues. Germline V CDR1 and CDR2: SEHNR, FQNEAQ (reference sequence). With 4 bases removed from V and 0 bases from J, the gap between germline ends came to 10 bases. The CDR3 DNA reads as TGTGCCAGCAGCTCGACTAGAAACTCCTACAATGAGCAGTTCTTC. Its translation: CASSSTRNSYNEQFF.

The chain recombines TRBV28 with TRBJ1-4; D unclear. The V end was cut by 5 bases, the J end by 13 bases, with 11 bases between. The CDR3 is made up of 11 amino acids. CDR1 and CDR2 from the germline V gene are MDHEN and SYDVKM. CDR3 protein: CASSPRRGLFF. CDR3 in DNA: TGTGCCAGCAGTCCACGCCGGGGACTGTTTTTT.

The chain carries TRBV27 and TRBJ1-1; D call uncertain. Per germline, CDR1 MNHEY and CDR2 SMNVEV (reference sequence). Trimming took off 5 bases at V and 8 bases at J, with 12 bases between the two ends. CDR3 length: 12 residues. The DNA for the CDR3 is TGTGCCAGCAGTACGCGTTTTGGGGAAGCTTTCTTT. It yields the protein CASSTRFGEAFF.

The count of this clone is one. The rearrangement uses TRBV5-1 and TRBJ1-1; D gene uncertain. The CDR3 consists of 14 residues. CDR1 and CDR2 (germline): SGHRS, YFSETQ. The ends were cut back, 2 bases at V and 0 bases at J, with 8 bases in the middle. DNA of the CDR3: TGCGCCAGCAGCTTCAGCGACATGAACACTGAAGCTTTCTTT. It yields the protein CASSFSDMNTEAFF.

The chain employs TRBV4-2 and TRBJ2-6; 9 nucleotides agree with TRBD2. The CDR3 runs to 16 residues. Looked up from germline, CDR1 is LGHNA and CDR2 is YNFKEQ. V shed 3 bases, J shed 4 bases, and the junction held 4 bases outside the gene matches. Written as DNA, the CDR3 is TGTGCCAGCAGCCAGGGACTAGCTTCCGGGGCCAACGTCCTGACTTTC. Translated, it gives CASSQGLASGANVLTF.

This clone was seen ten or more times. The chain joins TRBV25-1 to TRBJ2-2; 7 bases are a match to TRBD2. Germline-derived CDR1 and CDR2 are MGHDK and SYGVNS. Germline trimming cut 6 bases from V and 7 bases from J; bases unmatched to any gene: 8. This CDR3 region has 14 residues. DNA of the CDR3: TGTGCCAGCAGGGATCATGGGGGGGACGGGGAGCTGTTTTTT. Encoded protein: CASRDHGGDGELFF.

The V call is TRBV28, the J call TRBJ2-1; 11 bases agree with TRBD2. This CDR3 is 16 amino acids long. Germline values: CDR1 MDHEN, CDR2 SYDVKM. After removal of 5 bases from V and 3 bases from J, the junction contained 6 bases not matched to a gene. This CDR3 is CASSASLAGDYNEQFF. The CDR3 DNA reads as TGTGCCAGCAGTGCCTCACTAGCGGGAGACTACAATGAGCAGTTCTTC.

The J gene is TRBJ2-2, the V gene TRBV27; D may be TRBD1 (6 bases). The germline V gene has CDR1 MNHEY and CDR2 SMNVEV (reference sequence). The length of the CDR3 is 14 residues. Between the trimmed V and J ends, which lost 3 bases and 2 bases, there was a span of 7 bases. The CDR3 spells CASSLDRNTGELFF. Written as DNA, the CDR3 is TGTGCCAGCAGTTTGGACAGAAACACCGGGGAGCTGTTTTTT.

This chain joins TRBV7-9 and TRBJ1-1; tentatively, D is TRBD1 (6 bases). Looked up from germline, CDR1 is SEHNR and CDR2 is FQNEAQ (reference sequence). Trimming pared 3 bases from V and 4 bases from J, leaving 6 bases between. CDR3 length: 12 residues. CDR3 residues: CASSLDSTEAFF. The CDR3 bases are TGTGCCAGCAGCTTGGACAGCACTGAAGCTTTCTTT. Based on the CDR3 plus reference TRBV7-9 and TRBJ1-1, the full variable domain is DTGVSQNPRHKITKRGQNVTFRCDPISEHNRLYWYRQTLGQGPEFLTYFQNEAQLEKSRLLSDRFSAERPKGSFSTLEIQRTEQGDSAMYLCASSLDSTEAFFGQGTRLTVV.

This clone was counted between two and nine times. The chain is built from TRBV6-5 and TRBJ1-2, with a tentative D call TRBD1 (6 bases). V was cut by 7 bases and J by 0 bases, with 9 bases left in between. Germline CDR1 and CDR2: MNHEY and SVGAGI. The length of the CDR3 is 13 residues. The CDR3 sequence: CASKDSTNYGYTF. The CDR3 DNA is TGTGCCAGCAAGGACAGTACTAACTATGGCTACACCTTC.

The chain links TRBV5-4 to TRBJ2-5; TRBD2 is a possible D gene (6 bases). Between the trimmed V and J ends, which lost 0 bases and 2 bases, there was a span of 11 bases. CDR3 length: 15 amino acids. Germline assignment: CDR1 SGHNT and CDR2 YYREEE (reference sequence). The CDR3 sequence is CASSLVLGGQETQYF. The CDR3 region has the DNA TGTGCCAGCAGCTTGGTTCTGGGGGGTCAAGAGACCCAGTACTTC. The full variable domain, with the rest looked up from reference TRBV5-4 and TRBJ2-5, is ETGVTQSPTHLIKTRGQQVTLRCSSQSGHNTVSWYQQALGQGPQFIFQYYREEENGRGNFPPRFSGLQFPNYSSELNVNALELDDSALYLCASSLVLGGQETQYFGPGTRLLVL.

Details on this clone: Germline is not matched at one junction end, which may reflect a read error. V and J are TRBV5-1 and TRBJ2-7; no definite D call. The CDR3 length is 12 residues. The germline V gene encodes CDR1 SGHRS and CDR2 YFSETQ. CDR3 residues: CASSFRSLEQYF. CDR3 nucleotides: TGTGCCAGCAGCTTCAGGTCGCTCGAGCAGTACTTC.

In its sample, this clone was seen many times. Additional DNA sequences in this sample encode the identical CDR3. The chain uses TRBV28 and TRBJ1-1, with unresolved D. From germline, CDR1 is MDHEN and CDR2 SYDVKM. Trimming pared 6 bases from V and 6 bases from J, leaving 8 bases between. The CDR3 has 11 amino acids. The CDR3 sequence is CASRGRPEAFF. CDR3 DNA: TGTGCCAGCAGGGGGAGGCCTGAAGCTTTCTTT.

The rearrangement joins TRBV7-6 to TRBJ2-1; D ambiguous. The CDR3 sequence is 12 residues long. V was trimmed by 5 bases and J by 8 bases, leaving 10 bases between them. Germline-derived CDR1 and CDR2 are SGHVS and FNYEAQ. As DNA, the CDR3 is TGTGCCAGCAGCCCTGGCCGCTATGAGCAGTTCTTC. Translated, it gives CASSPGRYEQFF. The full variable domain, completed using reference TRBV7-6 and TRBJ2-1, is GAGVSQSPRYKVTKRGQDVALRCDPISGHVSLYWYRQALGQGPEFLTYFNYEAQQDKSGLPNDRFSAERPEGSISTLTIQRTEQRDSAMYRCASSPGRYEQFFGPGTRLTVL.